These T cell receptor beta chains were read from a single sample in a study. Each CDR3 protein gets one entry after TCRdb re-called the 5' RACE reads with MiXCR. The data hold tens of thousands of distinct CDR3 sequences, with less than 35% observed a single time. Sequencing was performed on memory CD4+ T cells sorted from a lymph node. The receptors were gathered from a female donor with breast cancer. CDR3s include the opening cysteine and the closing phenylalanine or tryptophan. The D gene is left open where the match is weak. Rows give clone size only sometimes, using once, few, many, or a class for an expanded clone.

CDR3 length	V gene	D gene	clone size	J gene	CDR3 protein	CDR3 DNA
14	TRBV28	TRBD2	-	TRBJ2-7	CASSSPSGSYEQYF	TGTGCCAGCAGCTCTCCAAGCGGGAGCTACGAGCAGTACTTC
15	TRBV28	TRBD2	-	TRBJ2-2	CASRRGGGNTGELFF	TGTGCCAGCCGCCGGGGGGGCGGAAACACCGGGGAGCTGTTTTTT
14	TRBV4-2	-	-	TRBJ2-7	CASSPWGSGYEQYF	TGTGCCAGCAGCCCGTGGGGGAGCGGCTACGAGCAGTACTTC
15	TRBV20-1	-	-	TRBJ2-1	CSARDRGGPYNEQFF	TGCAGTGCTAGAGATCGAGGCGGACCGTACAATGAGCAGTTCTTC
14	TRBV5-6	TRBD1	-	TRBJ1-2	CASGGQGAGYGYTF	TGTGCCAGCGGGGGACAGGGGGCAGGCTATGGCTACACCTTC
16	TRBV6-6	TRBD2	medium-sized	TRBJ2-7	CASTSPTSGTSYEQYF	TGTGCCAGCACTTCTCCCACTAGCGGGACCTCCTACGAGCAGTACTTC
14	TRBV20-1	-	-	TRBJ1-5	CSARDSAKHQPQHF	TGCAGTGCTAGAGATTCCGCCAAACATCAGCCCCAGCATTTT
14	TRBV2	TRBD1	few	TRBJ1-3	CTSTTGRGRNTIYF	TGTACCAGCACGACAGGGAGAGGAAGAAACACCATATATTTT
13	TRBV12-3/TRBV12-4	-	-	TRBJ2-3	CASSNLDYYTQYF	TGTGCCAGCAGTAACCTCGACTACTATACGCAGTATTTT
14	TRBV20-1	-	-	TRBJ1-6	CSAPSRGIGSPLHF	TGCAGTGCTCCCTCCAGGGGAATAGGTTCACCCCTCCACTTT
15	TRBV13	TRBD1	-	TRBJ1-1	CASKIRGQGLTEAFF	TGTGCCAGCAAGATCCGCGGACAGGGTTTGACTGAAGCTTTCTTT
14	TRBV4-2	TRBD2	many	TRBJ2-3	CASSQGGTADTQYF	TGTGCCAGCAGCCAGGGGGGGACGGCAGATACGCAGTATTTT
14	TRBV20-1	-	-	TRBJ1-5	CSARADQGSRPQHF	TGCAGTGCTAGAGCCGATCAGGGTTCGCGGCCCCAGCATTTT
15	TRBV10-2	-	-	TRBJ2-1	CASSVGQSYKNEQFF	TGCGCCAGCAGTGTAGGGCAATCCTATAAGAATGAGCAGTTCTTC
12	TRBV6-5	TRBD1	few	TRBJ1-2	CASGGQAYGYTF	TGTGCCAGCGGAGGACAGGCCTATGGCTACACCTTC
13	TRBV7-9	-	-	TRBJ2-3	CASNPQGTDTQYF	TGTGCCAGCAACCCGCAGGGCACAGATACGCAGTATTTT
19	TRBV12-3/TRBV12-4	TRBD1	-	TRBJ1-1	CASSFSLLPGQRKNTEAFF	TGTGCCAGCAGTTTTAGCCTTCTCCCGGGACAGCGGAAGAACACTGAAGCTTTCTTT
13	TRBV20-1	-	few	TRBJ1-2	CSAIDIQGGGYTF	TGCAGTGCTATTGATATTCAGGGCGGTGGCTACACCTTC
16	TRBV11-2	TRBD2	-	TRBJ2-1	CASSLAGTSVYNEQFF	TGTGCCAGCAGCTTAGCCGGGACTAGCGTATACAATGAGCAGTTCTTC
12	TRBV10-3	TRBD1	few	TRBJ2-7	CAISDDTGTGAF	TGTGCCATCAGTGACGATACCGGGACAGGGGCCTTC